These 28 T cell receptor beta chains were all obtained from the same sample, sequenced in a study of cytomegalovirus exposure and HLA in healthy donors. PCR involved 60 Vbeta and 13 Jbeta primers. Sequenced by immunoSEQ multiplex PCR; TCRdb stores in-frame clones only, minus some. The table lists approximately 260,000 clones, approximately 85% of them singletons. Sequencing was done on a sample of PBMCs. The receptors here all came from a woman in her forties in good health and CMV-seropositive.

The rearrangement links TRBV6-6 to TRBJ2-1; TRBD1 aligns across 10 bases. CDR3 length equals 15 residues. V was clipped by 0 bases and J by 9 bases; unmatched bases: 5. CDR1 and CDR2 (germline): MNHNY, SVGAGI (reference sequence). CDR3: CASSYSVTGGTEQFF. The CDR3 region has the DNA TGTGCCAGCAGTTACTCCGTGACAGGGGGCACTGAGCAGTTCTTC.

This clone was seen a handful of times. The chain is built from TRBV5-1 and TRBJ1-2; 10 bases map to TRBD1. V gave up 7 bases and J gave up 4 bases; unmatched junction bases: 10. The germline gives CDR1 SGHRS, CDR2 YFSETQ. The CDR3 runs 15 residues. This chain's CDR3 is CASSDRGAPLYGYTF. In DNA, the CDR3 is TGCGCCAGCTCGGACAGGGGGGCCCCTCTCTATGGCTACACCTTC.

The chain recombines TRBV5-1 with TRBJ2-5, with 7 bases matching TRBD1. The DNA end is more similar to TRBJ2-7, so the J call may be wrong. CDR1 and CDR2 (germline): SGHRS, YFSETQ. The CDR3 is made up of 16 amino acids. As DNA, the CDR3 is TGCGCCAGCAGCTTGGGTGACAGGGCGGATCCCTACGAGCAGTACTTC. It specifies CASSLGDRADPYEQYF.

This clone was counted a few times. The V gene is TRBV6-5, the J gene TRBJ1-4; possibly TRBD1 for D (6 bases). The CDR3 extends over 15 amino acids. The germline CDR1 and CDR2 sequences are MNHEY and SVGAGI. V was clipped by 2 bases and J by 7 bases, with 14 bases between them. CDR3: CASSYGGGSREKLFF. The CDR3 nucleotides read TGTGCCAGCAGTTACGGGGGCGGCAGCCGTGAAAAACTGTTTTTT.

V and J are TRBV6-5 and TRBJ1-6, with D unresolved. The V end lost 2 bases, the J end lost 3 bases, and 8 bases lay between the germline ends. The germline V gene has CDR1 MNHEY and CDR2 SVGAGI. The CDR3 extends over 15 amino acids. The CDR3: CASSYLYSYNSPLHF. The CDR3 DNA sequence: TGTGCCAGCAGTTACCTCTACAGCTATAATTCACCCCTCCACTTT.

The chain joins TRBV15 to TRBJ2-1; 10 nucleotides match TRBD2. J lost 1 base, V lost 1 base, and 4 bases had no gene match. The germline CDR1 and CDR2 sequences are LNHNV and YYDKDF (reference sequence). The CDR3 consists of 17 residues. CDR3 DNA sequence: TGTGCCACCAGCAGAGTGGCTAGCGGGAGATCCTACAATGAGCAGTTCTTC. Amino acid sequence: CATSRVASGRSYNEQFF. The full variable domain, rest sourced from reference TRBV15 and TRBJ2-1, is DAMVIQNPRYQVTQFGKPVTLSCSQTLNHNVMYWYQQKSSQAPKLLFHYYDKDFNNEADTPDNFQSRRPNTSFCFLDIRSPGLGDTAMYLCATSRVASGRSYNEQFFGPGTRLTVL.

The J gene is TRBJ1-1, the V gene TRBV4-3, with D perhaps matching TRBD1 (5 bases). CDR1 LGHNA and CDR2 YSLEER come from the germline V gene. The germline V and J ends were trimmed by 0 bases and 0 bases, with 17 bases remaining between them. The CDR3 contains 18 residues. CDR3 DNA sequence: TGCGCCAGCAGCCAAGAACGTGTGGGGCATGGTATGAACACTGAAGCTTTCTTT. Protein sequence: CASSQERVGHGMNTEAFF.

The chain recombines TRBV7-3 with TRBJ2-2; weak D call: TRBD2 (6 bases). Between the trimmed V and J ends, which lost 5 bases and 1 base, there was a span of 14 bases. This CDR3 comprises 16 residues. Germline values: CDR1 SGHTA, CDR2 FQGTGA. CDR3 protein: CASSPRDFLNTGELFF. CDR3 nucleotide sequence: TGTGCCAGCAGCCCACGGGACTTCTTGAACACCGGGGAGCTGTTTTTT.

This clone was observed a handful of times. The CDR3 nucleotides read TGTGCCAGCAGTGAATCAGGGCGGTACAGTGAAGCTTTCTTT. Amino acid sequence: CASSESGRYSEAFF. The chain has TRBV2 and TRBJ1-1; D may be TRBD1 (5 bases). V was shortened by 2 bases and J by 7 bases, with 14 bases between the two germline ends. Germline V gene sequence: CDR1 SNHLY, CDR2 FYNNEI. The CDR3 has 14 amino acids. Full variable domain (missing parts from reference TRBV2 and TRBJ1-1): EPEVTQTPSHQVTQMGQEVILRCVPISNHLYFYWYRQILGQKVEFLVSFYNNEISEKSEIFDDQFSVERPDGSNFTLKIRSTKLEDSAMYFCASSESGRYSEAFFGQGTRLTVV.

In its sample, this clone was seen once. V gene TRBV18 combines with J gene TRBJ2-1, with D maybe TRBD2 (6 bases). The V end was cut by 1 base, the J end by 7 bases, with 14 bases between. Germline V gene sequence: CDR1 KGHSH, CDR2 LQKENI. This CDR3 is 15 amino acids long. This chain's CDR3 is CASSPRDGRGNEQFF. The CDR3, as DNA: TGTGCCAGCTCACCACGGGACGGGAGAGGAAATGAGCAGTTCTTC.

The V and J genes are TRBV18 and TRBJ1-1; D is uncertain. Germline values: CDR1 KGHSH, CDR2 LQKENI. The CDR3 has 17 residues. Trimming stripped 3 bases from V and 0 bases from J, with 17 bases between. CDR3 region: CASSPEAATRMNTEAFF. Written as DNA, the CDR3 is TGTGCCAGCTCACCTGAGGCCGCCACAAGGATGAACACTGAAGCTTTCTTT.

The gene calls are TRBV7-9 and TRBJ2-5, with a tentative D call TRBD2 (6 bases). Germline-derived CDR1 and CDR2 are SEHNR and FQNEAQ (reference sequence). The CDR3 totals 13 residues. V lost 2 bases to trimming and J lost 6 bases, with 10 bases between them. The CDR3 DNA is TGTGCCAGCAGCTTAACGGCGGGGCAGACCCAGTACTTC. Residues: CASSLTAGQTQYF. The complete variable domain, with remaining parts taken from reference TRBV7-9 and TRBJ2-5, reads DTGVSQNPRHKITKRGQNVTFRCDPISEHNRLYWYRQTLGQGPEFLTYFQNEAQLEKSRLLSDRFSAERPKGSFSTLEIQRTEQGDSAMYLCASSLTAGQTQYFGPGTRLLVL.

The gene calls are TRBV19 and TRBJ1-4; D gene ambiguous. There are 16 residues in the CDR3. CDR1 LNHDA and CDR2 SQIVND come from the germline V gene (reference sequence). V lost 7 bases and J 0 bases, leaving 15 bases between the germline ends. The CDR3 protein is CASMGSQPPTNEKLFF. CDR3 bases: TGTGCCAGTATGGGGAGTCAACCCCCAACTAATGAAAAACTGTTTTTT. Supplemented by reference TRBV19 and TRBJ1-4, the full variable domain reads DGGITQSPKYLFRKEGQNVTLSCEQNLNHDAMYWYRQDPGQGLRLIYYSQIVNDFQKGDIAEGYSVSREKKESFPLTVTSAQKNPTAFYLCASMGSQPPTNEKLFFGSGTQLSVL.

This clone has more than one count but fewer than ten. This chain uses TRBV5-1 with TRBJ2-5, with D perhaps TRBD1 (6 bases). The V gene lost 4 bases and the J gene lost 1 base, with 11 bases spanning the gap. This CDR3 contains 14 residues. Germline V gene data show CDR1 as SGHRS and CDR2 as YFSETQ. The CDR3 protein is CASSVSGAQETQYF. The CDR3 region has the DNA TGCGCCAGCAGCGTATCAGGGGCCCAAGAGACCCAGTACTTC.

The chain links TRBV27 to TRBJ2-2; TRBD1 might be the D (6 bases). This CDR3 has 15 amino acids. V was pared by 3 bases and J by 4 bases, with 12 bases between. The germline V gene has CDR1 MNHEY and CDR2 SMNVEV (reference sequence). Here the CDR3 DNA reads TGTGCCAGCAGTTTCCTATCAGGGGCCACCGGGGAGCTGTTTTTT. Its protein is CASSFLSGATGELFF.

The chain uses TRBV5-1 and TRBJ1-1, with D tentatively TRBD1 (6 bases). Trimming shortened V by 4 bases and J by 1 base, and 11 bases separated the two germline ends. The germline gives CDR1 SGHRS, CDR2 YFSETQ. The CDR3 length is 14 residues. CDR3 sequence: CASSPTGENTEAFF. The CDR3 nucleotides are TGCGCCAGCAGCCCGACAGGTGAGAACACTGAAGCTTTCTTT. The whole variable domain, filled in from reference TRBV5-1 and TRBJ1-1, reads KAGVTQTPRYLIKTRGQQVTLSCSPISGHRSVSWYQQTPGQGLQFLFEYFSETQRNKGNFPGRFSGRQFSNSRSEMNVSTLELGDSALYLCASSPTGENTEAFFGQGTRLTVV.

The count of this clone is one. V and J are TRBV19 and TRBJ2-2; TRBD2 matches at 9 bases. CDR1 is LNHDA, CDR2 SQIVND, per germline (reference sequence). V was pared by 3 bases and J by 3 bases, with 11 bases of the junction left unmatched. CDR3 length equals 18 residues. Here the CDR3 reads CASSIQGGRALDTGELFF. The CDR3 region has the DNA TGTGCCAGTAGTATTCAGGGCGGGAGGGCCTTGGACACCGGGGAGCTGTTTTTT.

The chain combines TRBV28 with TRBJ2-1, with TRBD2 matching 7 bases. With V trimmed by 3 bases and J by 2 bases, 4 bases remained unmatched. The CDR3 is 15 amino acids. Germline values: CDR1 MDHEN, CDR2 SYDVKM. CDR3 DNA sequence: TGTGCCAGCAGTTTGGTAGCGGGTGCCTACAATGAGCAGTTCTTC. Translating it yields CASSLVAGAYNEQFF.

The chain combines TRBV7-8 with TRBJ2-7; D is uncertain. Trimming shortened V by 3 bases and J by 3 bases, and 18 bases separated the two germline ends. CDR1 is SGHVS and CDR2 is FQNEAQ in the germline V gene. This CDR3 is built from 16 residues. In DNA, the CDR3 is TGTGCCAGCAGCTTCTTGGCGGCCAGCGCCAGCTACGAGCAGTACTTC. This gives the protein CASSFLAASASYEQYF.

The chain links TRBV30 to TRBJ2-1, with a weak D call TRBD2 (6 bases). Germline values: CDR1 GTSNPN, CDR2 SVGIG (reference sequence). The CDR3 spans 14 residues. Trimming stripped 2 bases from V and 7 bases from J, with 15 bases between. The CDR3 sequence: CAWSWRAGSNEQFF. The CDR3 nucleotides are TGTGCCTGGAGTTGGCGCGCGGGATCGAATGAGCAGTTCTTC.

The V gene is TRBV29-1, the J gene TRBJ2-5; TRBD1 matches 7 bases. Per germline, CDR1 SQVTM and CDR2 ANQGSEA. CDR3 length: 13 residues. V lost 4 bases and J lost 1; bases outside the gene matches: 3. DNA of the CDR3: TGCAGCGTTGGCAGGGGGTCCCAAGAGACCCAGTACTTC. It encodes CSVGRGSQETQYF.

The V call is TRBV6-6, the J call TRBJ2-5; the D gene is possibly TRBD2 (5 bases). The germline V gene encodes CDR1 MNHNY and CDR2 SVGAGI (reference sequence). Trimming pared 5 bases from V and 5 bases from J, leaving 12 bases between. The CDR3 has 13 residues. The CDR3 is CASSITSGETQYF. CDR3 sequence (DNA): TGTGCCAGCAGTATCACTAGTGGGGAGACCCAGTACTTC.

This clone was seen only once. The rearrangement uses TRBV6-6 and TRBJ2-7, with D possibly TRBD1 on 5 matching bases. The CDR3 length is 15 residues. V was shortened by 0 bases and J by 0 bases, with 9 bases between the two germline ends. CDR1 MNHNY and CDR2 SVGAGI come from the germline V gene (reference sequence). CDR3 coding DNA: TGTGCCAGCAGTTACTCTAGGGGCGACTCCTACGAGCAGTACTTC. Translated, it gives CASSYSRGDSYEQYF.

This clone was counted a single time. J is TRBJ1-1 and V is TRBV27; 9 bases line up with TRBD1. The length of the CDR3 is 14 residues. J gave up 3 bases and V 5 bases, and 4 bases lay outside the gene matches. Germline loops: CDR1 MNHEY, CDR2 SMNVEV (reference sequence). CDR3 in amino acids: CASSMTGGYTEAFF. Written as DNA, the CDR3 is TGTGCCAGCAGTATGACAGGGGGTTACACTGAAGCTTTCTTT.

The V gene is TRBV9, the J gene TRBJ2-1; 10 bases line up with TRBD2. From germline, CDR1 is SGDLS and CDR2 YYNGEE. Trimming cost V 3 bases and J 9 bases; bases outside gene matches: 12. This CDR3 contains 16 residues. This CDR3 reads CASSGLAGVGGGEQFF. CDR3 in DNA: TGTGCCAGCAGCGGCCTAGCGGGAGTGGGGGGGGGTGAGCAGTTCTTC.

As for this clone: Mismatch with germline at one junction end may stem from a read error. This sequence joins TRBV7-7 and TRBJ2-3; D possibly corresponds to TRBD1 (5 bases). The germline CDR1 and CDR2 sequences are SSHAT and FNYEAQ (reference sequence). This CDR3 contains 13 residues. CDR3 nucleotides: TGTGCTAGCAGCTTAGACAGAGAATATACGCAGTATTTT. Translating it yields CASSLDREYTQYF.

The chain uses TRBV30 and TRBJ1-1; D gene ambiguous. The V end lost 1 base, the J end lost 5 bases, and 5 bases lay between the germline ends. Per the germline V gene, CDR1 is GTSNPN and CDR2 is SVGIG (reference sequence). This CDR3 region has 11 residues. The CDR3 is CAWSEATEAFF. Written as DNA, the CDR3 is TGTGCCTGGAGTGAAGCTACTGAAGCTTTCTTT.

The chain joins TRBV19 to TRBJ1-4; D gene unclear. V lost 5 bases and J lost 8, with 9 bases in between. Per the germline V gene, CDR1 is LNHDA and CDR2 is SQIVND (reference sequence). The CDR3 has 12 residues. Written as DNA, the CDR3 is TGTGCCAGTAGTGCCCGGAGCGAAAAACTGTTTTTT. Its protein is CASSARSEKLFF.